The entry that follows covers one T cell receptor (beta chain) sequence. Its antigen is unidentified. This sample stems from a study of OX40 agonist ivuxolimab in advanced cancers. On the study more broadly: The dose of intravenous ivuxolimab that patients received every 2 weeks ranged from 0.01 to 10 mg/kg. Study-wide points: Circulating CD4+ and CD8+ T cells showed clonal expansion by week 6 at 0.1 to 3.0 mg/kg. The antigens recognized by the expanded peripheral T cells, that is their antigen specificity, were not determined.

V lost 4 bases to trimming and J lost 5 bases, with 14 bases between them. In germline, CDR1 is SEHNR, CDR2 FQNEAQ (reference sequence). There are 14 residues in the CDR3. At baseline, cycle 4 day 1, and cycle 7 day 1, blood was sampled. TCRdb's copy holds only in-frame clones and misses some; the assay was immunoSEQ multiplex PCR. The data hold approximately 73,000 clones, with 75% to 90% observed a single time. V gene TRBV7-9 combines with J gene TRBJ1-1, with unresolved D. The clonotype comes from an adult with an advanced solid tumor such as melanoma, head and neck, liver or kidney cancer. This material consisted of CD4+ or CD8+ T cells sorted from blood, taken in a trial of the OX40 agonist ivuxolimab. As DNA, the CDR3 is TGTGCCAGCAGCTCCCGATCGAATCCGACTGAAGCTTTCTTT. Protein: CASSSRSNPTEAFF.